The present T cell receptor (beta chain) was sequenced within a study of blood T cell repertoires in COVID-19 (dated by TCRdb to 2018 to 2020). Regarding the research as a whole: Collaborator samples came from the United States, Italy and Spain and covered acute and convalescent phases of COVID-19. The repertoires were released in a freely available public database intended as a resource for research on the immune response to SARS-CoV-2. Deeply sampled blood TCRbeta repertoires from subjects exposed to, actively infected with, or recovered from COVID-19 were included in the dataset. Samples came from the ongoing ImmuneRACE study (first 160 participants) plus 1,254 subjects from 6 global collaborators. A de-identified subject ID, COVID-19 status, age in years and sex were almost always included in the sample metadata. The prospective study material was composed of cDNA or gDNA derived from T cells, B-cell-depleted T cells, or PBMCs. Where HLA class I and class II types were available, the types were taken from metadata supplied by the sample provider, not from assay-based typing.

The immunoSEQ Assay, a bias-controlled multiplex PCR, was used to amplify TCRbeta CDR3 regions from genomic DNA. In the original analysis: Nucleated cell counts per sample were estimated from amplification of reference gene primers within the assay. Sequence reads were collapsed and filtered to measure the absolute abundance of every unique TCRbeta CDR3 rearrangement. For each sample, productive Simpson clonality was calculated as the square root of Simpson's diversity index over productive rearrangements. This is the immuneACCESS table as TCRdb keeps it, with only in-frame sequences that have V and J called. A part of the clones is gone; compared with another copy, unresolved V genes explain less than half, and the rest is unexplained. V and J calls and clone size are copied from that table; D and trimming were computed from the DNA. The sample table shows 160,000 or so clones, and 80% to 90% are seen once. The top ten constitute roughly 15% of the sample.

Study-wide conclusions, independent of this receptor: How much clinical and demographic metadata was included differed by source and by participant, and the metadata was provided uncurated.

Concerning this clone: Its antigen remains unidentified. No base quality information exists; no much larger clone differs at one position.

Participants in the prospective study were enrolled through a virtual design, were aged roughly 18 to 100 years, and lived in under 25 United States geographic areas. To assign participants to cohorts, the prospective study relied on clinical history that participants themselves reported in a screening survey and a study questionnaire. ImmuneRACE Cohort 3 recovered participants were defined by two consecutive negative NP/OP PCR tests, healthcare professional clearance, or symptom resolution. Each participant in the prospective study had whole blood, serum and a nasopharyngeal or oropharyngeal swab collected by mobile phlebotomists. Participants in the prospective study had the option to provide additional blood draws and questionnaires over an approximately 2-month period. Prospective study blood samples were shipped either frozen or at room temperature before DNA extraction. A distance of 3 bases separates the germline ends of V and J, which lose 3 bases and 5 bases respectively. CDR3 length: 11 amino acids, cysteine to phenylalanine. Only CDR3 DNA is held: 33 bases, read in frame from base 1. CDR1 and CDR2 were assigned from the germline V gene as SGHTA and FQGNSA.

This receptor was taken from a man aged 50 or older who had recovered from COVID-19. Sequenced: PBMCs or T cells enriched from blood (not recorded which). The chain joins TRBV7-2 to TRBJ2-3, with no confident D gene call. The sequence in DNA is TGTGCCAGCAGCTTTCGAGATACGCAGTATTTT. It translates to CASSFRDTQYF.